This T cell receptor (beta chain) was profiled in a study of T cell repertoires in cytomegalovirus infection. Study conclusions and caveats: Pooled public TCR beta family frequency picked out CMV carriers with the relevant HLA.

A remark on this clonotype: The antigen remains unidentified.

This CDR3 is 14 amino acids long. Per the germline V gene, CDR1 is ENHRY and CDR2 is SYGVKD. The ends were cut back, 3 bases at V and 7 bases at J, with 13 bases in the middle. TCRdb analysed the reads with MiXCR anew, one entry per CDR3 protein. Here the sample spans roughly 500,000 distinct CDR3 sequences, 25% to 35% being singletons. The origin of this receptor is a human donor in good health (CMV status not recorded). Some clones in this sample may be carry-over from other donors' samples. The chain is built from TRBV10-3 and TRBJ2-1; D is possibly TRBD2 (6 bases). Sequencing used cultured PBMCs, obtained from culture after CMV antigen stimulation. The CDR3 here is CAISDETSSNEQFF. CDR3 DNA: TGTGCCATCAGTGACGAGACTAGTTCGAATGAGCAGTTCTTC.